What follows describes a single T cell receptor (beta chain). The data are from a study of blood T cells in healthy people across ages. A second 7 to 11 cycle PCR used barcoded and J-beta primers. TCRdb reprocessed the 5' RACE reads via MiXCR and lists one record per CDR3 protein. The sample has more than 1,000,000 distinct CDR3 sequences, approximately 25% seen once. V was clipped by 0 bases and J by 0 bases, with 10 bases between them. This CDR3 is 15 amino acids long. Germline V CDR1 and CDR2: SGHRS, YFSETQ. Another study also made use of these data, one on T cells of mothers and their children.

This receptor was obtained from a girl aged 2 to 10 in good health. Specimen: blood. The chain uses TRBV5-1 and TRBJ2-7, with no clear D. In nucleotides, the CDR3 is TGCGCCAGCAGCTTGGATCTCGTACGCTCCTACGAGCAGTACTTC. It specifies CASSLDLVRSYEQYF.